One and the same sample provided the 10 T cell receptor beta chains below, sequenced in a study of T-cell reconstitution after alpha-beta-depleted transplantation in children. Preparation of the TCRbeta library used unique molecular identifiers. Using its own MiXCR run on the PCR reads, TCRdb lists one record per CDR3 protein. The sample includes 700,000 to 850,000 distinct CDR3 sequences, 15% to 20% of them seen just once. Sequences were derived from PBMCs, mostly from graft donor cells, sampled 360 days after TCRalphabeta/CD19-depleted stem cell transplant. The receptor set was obtained from a male patient between 10 and 17 years old who had a stem cell transplant for acute lymphoblastic leukemia, so the T cells may come from the graft donor.

The V and J genes are TRBV5-1 and TRBJ2-7; no firm D call. The CDR3 runs 13 residues. Trimming left V 6 bases short and J 5 bases short, with 15 bases between. Germline lookup yields CDR1 SGHRS and CDR2 YFSETQ. CDR3 region: CASIFNLRDEQYF. The CDR3, as DNA: TGCGCCAGCATCTTCAATTTACGTGACGAGCAGTACTTC.

The rearrangement joins TRBV5-5 to TRBJ2-7, with no clear D. Trimming stripped 4 bases from V and 1 base from J, with 12 bases between. The CDR3 runs 14 residues. Per the germline V gene, CDR1 is SGHKS and CDR2 is YYEKEE (reference sequence). CDR3 in amino acids: CASSRIYASYEQYF. Written as DNA, the CDR3 is TGTGCCAGCAGCCGGATTTATGCGTCCTACGAGCAGTACTTC. Complete variable domain (other parts from reference TRBV5-5 and TRBJ2-7): DAGVTQSPTHLIKTRGQQVTLRCSPISGHKSVSWYQQVLGQGPQFIFQYYEKEERGRGNFPDRFSARQFPNYSSELNVNALLLGDSALYLCASSRIYASYEQYFGPGTRLTVT.

The rearrangement joins TRBV20-1 to TRBJ2-1; no firm D call. V was clipped by 0 bases and J by 14 bases, with 11 bases between them. The CDR3 length is 11 residues. CDR1 and CDR2 (germline): DFQATT, SNEGSKA (reference sequence). This CDR3 is CSARDTRLEFF. As DNA, the CDR3 is TGCAGTGCTAGAGATACCAGGTTGGAGTTCTTC.

The genes are TRBV10-3 and TRBJ2-1; a weak D match, TRBD1 (6 bases). The length of the CDR3 is 14 residues. The germline V gene has CDR1 ENHRY and CDR2 SYGVKD. Trimming pared 4 bases from V and 7 bases from J, leaving 14 bases between. CDR3 nucleotides: TGTGCCATCAGTGTGGAGCGTAGGGGGAATGAGCAGTTCTTC. Protein: CAISVERRGNEQFF.

The chain combines TRBV5-1 with TRBJ1-2, with D possibly being TRBD1 (5 bases). CDR1 SGHRS and CDR2 YFSETQ come from the germline V gene. This CDR3 has 17 residues. V was pared by 3 bases and J by 4 bases, with 22 bases between. CDR3 coding DNA: TGCGCCAGCAGCTCAAACGATATTTTTCCGACAGTCTATGGCTACACCTTC. Translation gives CASSSNDIFPTVYGYTF.

The chain carries TRBV7-6 and TRBJ2-1; D not certain. The ends were cut back, 5 bases at V and 9 bases at J, with 17 bases in the middle. This CDR3 contains 14 residues. Germline V CDR1 and CDR2: SGHVS, FNYEAQ. The CDR3 DNA follows: TGTGCCAGCAGCGTTATGCCGCTAACTCCTGAGCAGTTCTTC. It translates to CASSVMPLTPEQFF.

Only a few counts were recorded for this clonotype. The rearrangement joins TRBV5-1 to TRBJ2-5, with 7 bases identical to TRBD2. The V gene end was trimmed by 5 bases and the J gene end by 1 base; junction bases not matched to a gene: 11. This CDR3 has 16 amino acids. From germline, CDR1 is SGHRS and CDR2 YFSETQ. CDR3 in amino acids: CASRLLSGAPQETQYF. The CDR3 nucleotides are TGCGCCAGCAGACTTCTGAGCGGGGCTCCCCAAGAGACCCAGTACTTC.

The V gene is TRBV7-2, the J gene TRBJ2-5; 11 bases map to TRBD2. Germline-derived CDR1 and CDR2 are SGHTA and FQGNSA. This CDR3 is 17 amino acids long. V trimming: 0 bases; J trimming: 2 bases; junction bases outside the gene matches: 5. The CDR3 reads CASSLAAGTSGQETQYF. The DNA of the CDR3 is TGTGCCAGCAGCTTAGCCGCCGGGACTAGCGGACAAGAGACCCAGTACTTC.

The rearrangement joins TRBV11-1 to TRBJ2-2; 9 bases match TRBD1. V lost 4 bases, J lost 3 bases, and 6 bases stayed unmatched. Germline CDR1 reads SGHAT; CDR2 reads FQDESV (reference sequence). The CDR3 contains 16 residues. In DNA, the CDR3 is TGTGCCAGCAGCTGGCACAGGGGGCCGGACACCGGGGAGCTGTTTTTT. This sequence encodes CASSWHRGPDTGELFF.

The chain has TRBV29-1 and TRBJ2-1; D is possibly TRBD1 (5 bases). V lost 4 bases to trimming and J lost 6 bases, with 16 bases between them. CDR3 length: 14 amino acids. Germline V CDR1 and CDR2: SQVTM, ANQGSEA. The CDR3 DNA sequence: TGCAGCGTTGTAGGGGTGATAGCTACCAATGAGCAGTTCTTC. The encoded protein is CSVVGVIATNEQFF.